This record concerns one T cell receptor beta chain sequence. Its antigen is unknown. One base separates it from a far larger clone, so it is likely a read error. The same CDR3 arises from other DNA sequences in this sample as well. CD8 naive samples were CD45RO-negative cells positively selected for CCR7, giving a CD45RA+CCR7+ population that excluded TemRA cells. The donors were healthy, HIV-negative adults who had no recently reported acute infections or vaccinations. All donors were Caucasian adults living in Nashville, Tennessee, USA. Blood was collected by leukapheresis, and PBMCs were isolated by Ficoll-Histopaque density gradient centrifugation and then cryopreserved in liquid nitrogen vapor phase. Analytical flow cytometry was used to check the purity and quantity of every magnetically sorted T cell population. Genomic DNA was isolated from each sorted fraction and quantified by UV absorbance on a Nanodrop 2000c.

Using the deep immunoSEQ assay, TCR CDR3 regions were amplified from genomic DNA by multiplex PCR. Genomic DNA extracted from each cell subset was distributed evenly over all wells of several immunoSEQ 96-well plates, and each plate served as one replicate. For sorted subsets, roughly 200 ng of genomic DNA, equivalent to tens of thousands of T cell genomes, went into each replicate PCR. Purified libraries were quantified with a Qubit 3.0 fluorometer, sized on a Bioanalyzer 2100, and re-quantified with the KAPA Library Quantification kit. Every immunoSEQ 96-well plate was sequenced on a dedicated single-read 150-cycle Illumina NextSeq 550 flow cell. The paper's processing steps were these. Because only junctional sequences without quality scores were contained in the immunoSEQ output, filtering matching that applied to full-length reads could not be performed. To assign V/J genes and CDR3, sequences were annotated against IMGT germline references using PyIR, a Python wrapper for IgBLAST v1.9. Any read was removed if the V/J assignment was weak (E-value above 1e-6), the CDR3 was missing, or the read contained stop codons, out-of-frame junctions, or ambiguous translated residues. A V3J clonotype was defined by an identical inferred V gene, J gene, and CDR3 amino acid sequence. Percentage overlap between repertoires was computed as shared unique clonotypes divided by the size of the smaller repertoire. Three approaches were used to assess repertoire richness: RTK rarefaction, the Chao1 estimator, and Recon v2.1 estimates of unobserved clonotypes. Generation probabilities were computed with OLGA for all TCRbeta clonotypes obtained by the gDNA method from four donors. The table was pulled from immuneACCESS by TCRdb, which kept in-frame rearrangements only. Such tables lose some clones; where checked, under half of the loss comes from unresolved V genes, and the rest has no known cause. The DNA gave D and trimming, while V, J and clone size come from that table. In all, the sample holds around 2,000,000 clones, and approximately 95% of those were seen once. Approximately 1% of the sample belongs to the ten largest clones.

The data stem from a study of shared clonotypes between healthy human individuals (TCRdb year 2020). Looking at the study overall: The cohort comprised two women and a few men aged 18 to 49 years. For each donor, CD4 naive and CD4 memory were each run on three plates, CD8 naive on two plates, and CD8 memory on one plate. Blood TCR repertoires of roughly 5 healthy adults were deeply sequenced to estimate repertoire size and the extent of clonotype sharing between individuals. Different laboratories and diverse techniques were used to prepare libraries and sequence TCR repertoires, to increase sequencing depth and limit assay-specific biases. Per donor, leukapheresis produced somewhere between about 0.85 and 9.5 billion PBMCs.

Findings and caveats that apply to the study as a whole: Higher generation probabilities were observed for clonotypes shared by all four sorted-subset donors than for non-shared clonotypes. Pairwise subsampling indicated that sequencing depth was expected to affect the degree of clonotype sharing among donors. The small number of donors limited the genetic and exposure-history diversity represented. Sampling was restricted to blood, and TCR repertoires in tissue are likely to differ from TCR repertoires in blood. Larger estimated clonotype richness was generally found for naive subsets than for memory subsets. Even with the large sequencing depth, rarefaction of the sorted-subset datasets indicated that sequencing was incomplete. When a handful of donors were compared, the shared fraction of clonotypes was around 5% for naive CD4, more than 3% for naive CD8, more than 2% for memory CD4, and around 0.37% for memory CD8.

The CDR3 holds 13 amino acids from the cysteine to the phenylalanine. Of all the DNA, just the CDR3 is kept, 39 bases in frame from base 1. CDR1 is given as GTSNPN and CDR2 as SVGIG, both from the germline V gene (reference sequence). The specimen sequenced was naive CD8+ T cells sorted from blood. Explained via the paper, the cell subset or site label denotes: CD45RA+CCR7+. This receptor was obtained from a man aged 18-30 years in good health. The sequence joins TRBV30 to TRBJ2-3, with 7 junctional bases fitting TRBD1. CDR3 loop: CAWSSGQTDTQYF. The nucleotide sequence is TGTGCCTGGAGTTCGGGACAGACAGATACACAGTATTTT.